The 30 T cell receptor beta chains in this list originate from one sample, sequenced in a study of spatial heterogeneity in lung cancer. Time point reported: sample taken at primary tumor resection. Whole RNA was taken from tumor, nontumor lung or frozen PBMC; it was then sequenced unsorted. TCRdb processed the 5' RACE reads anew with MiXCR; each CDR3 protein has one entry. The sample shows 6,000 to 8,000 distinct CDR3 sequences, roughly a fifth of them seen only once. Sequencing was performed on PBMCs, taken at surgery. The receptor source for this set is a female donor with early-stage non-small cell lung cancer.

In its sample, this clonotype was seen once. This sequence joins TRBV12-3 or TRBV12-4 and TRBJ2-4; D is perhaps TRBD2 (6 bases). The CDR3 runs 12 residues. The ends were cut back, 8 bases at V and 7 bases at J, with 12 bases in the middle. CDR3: CASGRDSNIQYF. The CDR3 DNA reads TGTGCCAGCGGCCGGGACTCGAACATTCAGTACTTC.

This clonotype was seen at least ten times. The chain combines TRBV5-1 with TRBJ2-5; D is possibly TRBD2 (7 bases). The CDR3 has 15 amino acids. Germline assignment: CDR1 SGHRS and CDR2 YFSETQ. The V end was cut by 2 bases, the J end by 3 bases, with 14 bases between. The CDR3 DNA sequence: TGCGCCAGCAGCTTTGCTTGGGGGGGCGAAGAGACCCAGTACTTC. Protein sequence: CASSFAWGGEETQYF.

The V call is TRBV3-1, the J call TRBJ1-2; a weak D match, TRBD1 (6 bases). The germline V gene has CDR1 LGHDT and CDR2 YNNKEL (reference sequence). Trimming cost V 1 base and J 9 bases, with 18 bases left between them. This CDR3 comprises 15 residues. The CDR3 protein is CASSQVCPQGECYTF. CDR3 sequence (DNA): TGTGCCAGCAGCCAAGTATGTCCACAGGGCGAGTGCTACACCTTC. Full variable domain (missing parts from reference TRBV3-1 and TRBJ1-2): DTAVSQTPKYLVTQMGNDKSIKCEQNLGHDTMYWYKQDSKKFLKIMFSYNNKELIINETVPNRFSPKSPDKAHLNLHINSLELGDSAVYFCASSQVCPQGECYTFGSGTRLTVV.

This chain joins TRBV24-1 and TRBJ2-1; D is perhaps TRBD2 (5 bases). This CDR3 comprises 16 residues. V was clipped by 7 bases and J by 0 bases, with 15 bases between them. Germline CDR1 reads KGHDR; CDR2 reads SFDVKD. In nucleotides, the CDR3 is TGTGCCACCAGCCAAGCGGACCCGAGCTCCTACAATGAGCAGTTCTTC. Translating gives CATSQADPSSYNEQFF.

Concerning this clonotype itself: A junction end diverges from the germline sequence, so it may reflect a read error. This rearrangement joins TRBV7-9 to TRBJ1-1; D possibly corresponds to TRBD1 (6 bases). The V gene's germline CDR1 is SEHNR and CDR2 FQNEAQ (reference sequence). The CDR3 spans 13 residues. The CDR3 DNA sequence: TGTGCCAGCAGCCGAATCCGGGACACTGGAGCTTTCTTT. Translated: CASSRIRDTGAFF.

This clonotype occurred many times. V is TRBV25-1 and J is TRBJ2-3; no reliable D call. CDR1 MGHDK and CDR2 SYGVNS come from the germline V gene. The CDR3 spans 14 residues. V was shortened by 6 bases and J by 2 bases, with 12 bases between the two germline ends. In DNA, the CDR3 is TGTGCCAGCAGCTATTCGAGAGCCACAGATACGCAGTATTTT. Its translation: CASSYSRATDTQYF.

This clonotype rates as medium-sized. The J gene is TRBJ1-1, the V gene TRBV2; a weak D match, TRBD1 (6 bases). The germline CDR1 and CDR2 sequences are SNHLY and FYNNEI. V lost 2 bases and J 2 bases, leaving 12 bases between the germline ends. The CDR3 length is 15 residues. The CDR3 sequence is CASSERGQLNTEAFF. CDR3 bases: TGTGCCAGCAGTGAACGCGGACAGCTCAACACTGAAGCTTTCTTT.

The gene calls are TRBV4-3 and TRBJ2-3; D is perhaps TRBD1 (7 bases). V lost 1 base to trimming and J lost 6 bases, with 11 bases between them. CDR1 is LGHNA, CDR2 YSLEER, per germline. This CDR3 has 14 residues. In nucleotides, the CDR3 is TGCGCCAGCAGCCAAGGACAGGGAGGCGATACGCAGTATTTT. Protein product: CASSQGQGGDTQYF.

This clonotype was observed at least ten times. Here the CDR3 DNA reads TGTGCCAGCAGCCTCTCGACTAGCGGGGGTTTGTATTTT. Translation: CASSLSTSGGLYF. The chain combines TRBV6-5 with TRBJ2-3; 12 bases are a match to TRBD2. Looked up from germline, CDR1 is MNHEY and CDR2 is SVGAGI. With 6 bases clipped from V and 14 bases from J, the junction kept 9 bases outside the gene matches. The CDR3 is made up of 13 amino acids.

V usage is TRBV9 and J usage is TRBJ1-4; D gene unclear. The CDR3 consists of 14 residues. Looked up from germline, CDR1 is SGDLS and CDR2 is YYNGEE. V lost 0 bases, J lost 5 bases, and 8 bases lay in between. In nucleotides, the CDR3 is TGTGCCAGCAGCGTAGGAATACTCAATGAAAAACTGTTTTTT. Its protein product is CASSVGILNEKLFF.

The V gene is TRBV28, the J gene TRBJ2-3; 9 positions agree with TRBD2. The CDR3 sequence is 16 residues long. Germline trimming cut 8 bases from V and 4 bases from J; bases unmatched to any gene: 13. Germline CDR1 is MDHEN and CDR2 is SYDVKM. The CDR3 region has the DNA TGTGCCAGCCGGGCCTTTAGCGGGGGTTTAGCAGATACGCAGTATTTT. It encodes CASRAFSGGLADTQYF.

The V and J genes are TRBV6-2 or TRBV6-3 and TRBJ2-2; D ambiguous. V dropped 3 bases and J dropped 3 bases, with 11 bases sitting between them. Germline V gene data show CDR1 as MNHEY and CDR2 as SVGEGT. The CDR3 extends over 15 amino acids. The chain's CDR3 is CASSYEAYDTGELFF. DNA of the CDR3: TGTGCCAGCAGTTATGAGGCCTATGACACCGGGGAGCTGTTTTTT.

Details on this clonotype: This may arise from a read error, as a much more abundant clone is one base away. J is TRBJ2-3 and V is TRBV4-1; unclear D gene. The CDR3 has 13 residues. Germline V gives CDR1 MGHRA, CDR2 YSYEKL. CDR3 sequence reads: CANSLFSTDTQYF. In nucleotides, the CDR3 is TGCGCCAACAGCCTCTTCAGCACAGATACGCAGTATTTT.

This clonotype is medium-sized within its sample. The CDR3: CATTLHPVVCDEQYV. CDR3 nucleotide sequence: TGCGCCACCACCCTCCATCCCGTAGTTTGCGACGAGCAGTACGTC. This sequence joins TRBV23-1 and TRBJ2-7, with D unresolved. TRBV23-1 is an ORF for which the function is uncertain. Trimming took 10 bases from V and 5 from J, leaving 24 bases between them. CDR3 length equals 15 residues.

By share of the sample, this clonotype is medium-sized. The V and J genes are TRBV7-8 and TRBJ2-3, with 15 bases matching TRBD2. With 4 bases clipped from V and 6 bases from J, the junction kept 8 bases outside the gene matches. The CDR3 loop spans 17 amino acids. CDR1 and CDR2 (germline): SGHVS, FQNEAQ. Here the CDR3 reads CASSSPPGTSGGDTQYF. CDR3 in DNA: TGTGCCAGCAGCTCGCCCCCGGGGACTAGCGGGGGGGATACGCAGTATTTT.

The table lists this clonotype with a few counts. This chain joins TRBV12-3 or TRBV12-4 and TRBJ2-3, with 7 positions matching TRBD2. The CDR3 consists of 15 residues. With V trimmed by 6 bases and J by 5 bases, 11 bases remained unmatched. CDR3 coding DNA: TGTGCCAGCAGGCCCAGCGGGGACGCGGGAGATACGCAGTATTTT. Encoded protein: CASRPSGDAGDTQYF.

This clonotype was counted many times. CDR3 region: CSARVGLNDYEQYF. The CDR3 coding sequence is TGCAGTGCTAGAGTCGGGCTCAACGACTACGAGCAGTACTTC. The chain joins TRBV20-1 to TRBJ2-7; D call uncertain. Trimming took 1 base from V and 3 from J, leaving 13 bases between them. Germline CDR1 DFQATT, CDR2 SNEGSKA (reference sequence). The CDR3 loop spans 14 amino acids.

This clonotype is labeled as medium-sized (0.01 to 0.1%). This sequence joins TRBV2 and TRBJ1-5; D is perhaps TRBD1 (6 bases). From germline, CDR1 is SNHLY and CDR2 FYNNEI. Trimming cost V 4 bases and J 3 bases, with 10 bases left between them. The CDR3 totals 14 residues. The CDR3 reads CASSGTVYNQPQHF. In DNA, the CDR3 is TGTGCCAGCAGTGGGACAGTATACAATCAGCCCCAGCATTTT.

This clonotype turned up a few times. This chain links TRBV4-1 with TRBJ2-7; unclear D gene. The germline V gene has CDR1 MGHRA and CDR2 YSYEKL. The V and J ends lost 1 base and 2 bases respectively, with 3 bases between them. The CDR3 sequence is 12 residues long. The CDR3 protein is CASSQVPYEQYV. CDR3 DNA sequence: TGCGCCAGCAGCCAAGTTCCCTACGAGCAGTACGTC.

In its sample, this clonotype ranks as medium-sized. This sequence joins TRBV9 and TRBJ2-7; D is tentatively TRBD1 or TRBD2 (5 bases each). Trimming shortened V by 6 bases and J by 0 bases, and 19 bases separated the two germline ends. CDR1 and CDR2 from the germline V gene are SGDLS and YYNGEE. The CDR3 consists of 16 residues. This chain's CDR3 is CASNTIRGPGSYEQYV. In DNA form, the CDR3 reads TGTGCCAGCAACACAATTAGGGGACCGGGCTCCTACGAGCAGTACGTC.

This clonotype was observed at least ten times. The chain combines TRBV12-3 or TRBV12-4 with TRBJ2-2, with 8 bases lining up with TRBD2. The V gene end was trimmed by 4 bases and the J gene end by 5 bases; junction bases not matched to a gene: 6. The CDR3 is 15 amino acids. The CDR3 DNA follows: TGTGCCAGCAGTTCGGGGGGGTTTCTTACCGGGGAGCTGTTTTTT. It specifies CASSSGGFLTGELFF.

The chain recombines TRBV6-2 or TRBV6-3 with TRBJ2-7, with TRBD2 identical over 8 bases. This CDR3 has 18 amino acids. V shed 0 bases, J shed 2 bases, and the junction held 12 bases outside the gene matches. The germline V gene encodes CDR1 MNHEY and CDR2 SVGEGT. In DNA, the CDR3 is TGTGCCAGCAGTTACTCGATGGATGGCGGGAGGCCTACCTACGAGCAGTACTTC. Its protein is CASSYSMDGGRPTYEQYF.

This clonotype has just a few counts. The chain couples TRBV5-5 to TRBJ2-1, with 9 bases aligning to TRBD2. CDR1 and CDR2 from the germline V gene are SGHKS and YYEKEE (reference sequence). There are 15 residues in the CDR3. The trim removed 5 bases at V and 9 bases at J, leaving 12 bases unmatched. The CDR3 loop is CASSLHLAGVPEQFF. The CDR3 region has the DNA TGTGCCAGCAGTCTTCATTTAGCGGGAGTGCCTGAGCAGTTCTTC. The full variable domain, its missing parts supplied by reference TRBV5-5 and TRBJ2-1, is DAGVTQSPTHLIKTRGQQVTLRCSPISGHKSVSWYQQVLGQGPQFIFQYYEKEERGRGNFPDRFSARQFPNYSSELNVNALLLGDSALYLCASSLHLAGVPEQFFGPGTRLTVL.

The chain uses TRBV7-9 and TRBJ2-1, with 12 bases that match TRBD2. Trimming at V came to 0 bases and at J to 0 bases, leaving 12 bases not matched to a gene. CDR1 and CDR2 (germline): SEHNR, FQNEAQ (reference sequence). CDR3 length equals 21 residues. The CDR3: CASSLAPWSLAGGNSYNEQFF. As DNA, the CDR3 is TGTGCCAGCAGCTTAGCGCCTTGGTCACTAGCGGGGGGAAACTCCTACAATGAGCAGTTCTTC.

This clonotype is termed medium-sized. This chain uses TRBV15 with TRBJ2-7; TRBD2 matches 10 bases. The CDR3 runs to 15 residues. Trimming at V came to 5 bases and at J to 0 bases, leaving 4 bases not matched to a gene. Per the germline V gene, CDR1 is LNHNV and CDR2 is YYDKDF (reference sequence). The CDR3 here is CATSPSGRISYEQYF. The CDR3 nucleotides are TGTGCCACCAGCCCTAGCGGGAGAATCTCCTACGAGCAGTACTTC. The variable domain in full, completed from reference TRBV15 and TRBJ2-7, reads DAMVIQNPRYQVTQFGKPVTLSCSQTLNHNVMYWYQQKSSQAPKLLFHYYDKDFNNEADTPDNFQSRRPNTSFCFLDIRSPGLGDTAMYLCATSPSGRISYEQYFGPGTRLTVT.

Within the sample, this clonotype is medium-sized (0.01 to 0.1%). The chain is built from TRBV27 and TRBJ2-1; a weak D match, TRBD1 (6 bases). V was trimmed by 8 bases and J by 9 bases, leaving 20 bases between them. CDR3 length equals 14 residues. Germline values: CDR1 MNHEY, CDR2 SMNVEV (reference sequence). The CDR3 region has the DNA TGTGCCAGCGAACCCCTACAGGGTGGAGGTGAGCAGTTCTTC. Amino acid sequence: CASEPLQGGGEQFF.

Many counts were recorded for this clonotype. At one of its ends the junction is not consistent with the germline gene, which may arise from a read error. The CDR3 DNA follows: TGTGCCAGCAGCCAACCCGGGACAGGTAGAGAGGTACTCTTC. Translated: CASSQPGTGREVLF. The chain carries TRBV12-3 or TRBV12-4 and TRBJ2-1; 8 bases are a match to TRBD1. The CDR3 runs 14 residues.

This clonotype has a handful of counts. In nucleotides, the CDR3 is TGTGCCAGCTCACCAAAAGGAGGAAGGGGCGCCGGCACAGATACGCAGTATTTT. Protein product: CASSPKGGRGAGTDTQYF. The chain links TRBV18 to TRBJ2-3; possibly TRBD1 or TRBD2 for D (5 bases each). Trimming pared 2 bases from V and 1 base from J, leaving 19 bases between. Germline V gene lookup returns CDR1 KGHSH and CDR2 LQKENI. The CDR3 runs 18 residues.

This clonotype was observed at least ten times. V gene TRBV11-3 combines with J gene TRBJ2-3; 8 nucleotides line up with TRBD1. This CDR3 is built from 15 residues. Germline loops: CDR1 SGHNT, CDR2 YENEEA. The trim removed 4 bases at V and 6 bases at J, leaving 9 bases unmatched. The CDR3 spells CASSSRTGITDTQYF. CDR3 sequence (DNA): TGTGCCAGCAGCTCCAGGACAGGGATAACGGATACGCAGTATTTT.

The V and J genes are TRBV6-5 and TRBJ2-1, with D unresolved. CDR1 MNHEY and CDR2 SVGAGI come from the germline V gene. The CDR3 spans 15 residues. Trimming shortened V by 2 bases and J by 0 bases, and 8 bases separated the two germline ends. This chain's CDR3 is CASSYGGVSYNEQFF. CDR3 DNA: TGTGCCAGCAGTTACGGTGGGGTCTCCTACAATGAGCAGTTCTTC.